This TCR beta chain was sequenced in a study of blood T cell repertoires in COVID-19. Across the study: Specimens from acute and convalescent COVID-19 originated in the United States, Italy and Spain.

As originally analysed: Reference gene primer amplification yielded estimated nucleated cell counts. Only in-frame clones appear in the TCRdb table, and some are missing; sequencing was by immunoSEQ multiplex PCR. That table furnishes V, J and clone size, whereas the DNA furnished D and trimming. The table lists some 340,000 clones, 85% to 95% of them singletons. Participant ages covered about 18 to 89 years across 24 US areas. A COVID-19 case had been met by exposed participants during the 2 weeks before study entry. Germline values: CDR1 MNHEY, CDR2 SVGEGT. V shed 3 bases, J shed 7 bases, and the junction held 19 bases outside the gene matches. The CDR3 runs 18 residues.

This sequence joins TRBV6-2 or TRBV6-3 and TRBJ1-1; 8 bases are shared with TRBD1. Sample: PBMCs or T cells enriched from blood (not recorded which). The source of this sequence is a woman aged 25 to 45 who had been exposed to COVID-19. The CDR3 region is CASSYAPGQGEFKDEAFF. The CDR3 DNA is TGTGCCAGCAGTTATGCCCCCGGACAGGGAGAGTTTAAGGATGAAGCTTTCTTT.